This entry is about one T cell receptor beta chain. This was the immunoSEQ v3 assay. Generated by immunoSEQ multiplex PCR, the TCRdb table keeps only in-frame clones and is missing some. Of under 60,000 clones listed, just over 85% are singletons. The sample belongs to a study of TIL therapy for anti-PD-1-resistant metastatic lung cancer. CDR3 size: 15 residues. Germline CDR1 is SGHAT and CDR2 is FQNNGV. After removal of 1 base from V and 1 base from J, the junction contained 3 bases not matched to a gene. Indicated time point: pre-treatment sample, taken before nivolumab and TIL therapy. The sequence was obtained from a person between 25 and 80 years old with non-small cell lung cancer. The chain is built from TRBV11-2 and TRBJ2-7, with 8 bases that match TRBD1. The sequenced sample was blood, obtained at baseline. CDR3 DNA sequence: TGTGCCAGCAGCTTAGCGACAGGGGTATCCTACGAGCAGTACTTC. Protein: CASSLATGVSYEQYF.